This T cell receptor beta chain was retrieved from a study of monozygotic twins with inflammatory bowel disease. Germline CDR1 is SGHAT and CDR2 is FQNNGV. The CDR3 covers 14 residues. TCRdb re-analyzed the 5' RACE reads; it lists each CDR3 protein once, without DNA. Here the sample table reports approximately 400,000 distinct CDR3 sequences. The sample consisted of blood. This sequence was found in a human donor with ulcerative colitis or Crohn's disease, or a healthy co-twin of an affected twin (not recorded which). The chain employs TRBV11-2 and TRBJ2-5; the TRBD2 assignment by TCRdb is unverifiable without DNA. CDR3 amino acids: CASGRGGQQETQYF.